The entry that follows covers one T cell receptor beta chain sequence. Its antigen is unidentified. J was trimmed by 6 bases and V by 4 bases; bases with no gene match: 8. The germline gives CDR1 LGHNA, CDR2 YSLEER. The CDR3 extends over 15 amino acids. The sample is drawn from a study of T cell responses to AZD1222 COVID-19 vaccine. Across the whole study: Doses given second, at about 4 or about 12 weeks, were pooled.

Study results and limitations: Spike regions recognized by vaccine-associated CD4 TCRs spanned the protein, led by 160-218 and 743-854.

The table came from immunoSEQ multiplex PCR; TCRdb's copy has only in-frame clones and leaves some out. This table has about 99,000 clones, 70% to 90% appearing once. The chain combines TRBV4-3 with TRBJ1-1; TRBD1 matches 10 bases. The receptor was isolated from an adult in good health. The sequenced sample was peripheral blood, obtained on day 0 of AZD1222 vaccination. CDR3 sequence: CASSLAGTGAAEAFF. CDR3 nucleotides: TGCGCCAGCAGCCTAGCCGGGACAGGGGCCGCTGAAGCTTTCTTT.